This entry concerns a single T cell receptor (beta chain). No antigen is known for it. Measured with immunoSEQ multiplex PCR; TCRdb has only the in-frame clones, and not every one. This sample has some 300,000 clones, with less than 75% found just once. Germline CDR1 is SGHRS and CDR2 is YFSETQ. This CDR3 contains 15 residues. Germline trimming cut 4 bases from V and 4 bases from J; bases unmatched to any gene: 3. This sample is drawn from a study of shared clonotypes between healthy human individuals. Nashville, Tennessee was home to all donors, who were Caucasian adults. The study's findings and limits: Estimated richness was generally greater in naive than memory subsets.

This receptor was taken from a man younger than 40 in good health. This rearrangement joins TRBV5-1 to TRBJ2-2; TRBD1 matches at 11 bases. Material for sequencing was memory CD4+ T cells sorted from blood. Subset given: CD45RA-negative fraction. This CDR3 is CASSHGTGGTGELFF. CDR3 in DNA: TGCGCCAGCAGCCACGGGACAGGGGGCACCGGGGAGCTGTTTTTT.